This entry lists 9 T cell receptor beta chains sequenced from one sample in a study of patients and donors after allogeneic stem cell transplantation. A single record per CDR3 protein comes from TCRdb applying MiXCR to the RT-PCR reads. The sample lists about 960,000 distinct CDR3 sequences, under 20% occurring once. Sequencing used blood, either unsorted or a sorted T cell fraction (not recorded which). The receptor set was obtained from a human donor who was either an allogeneic HSCT recipient or a stem cell or donor lymphocyte infusion donor (not recorded which). It is not recorded whose cells these are; they may come from a transplant donor.

The chain employs TRBV20-1 and TRBJ2-3; D tentatively reads TRBD1 or TRBD2 (6 bases each). Trimming pared 1 base from V and 2 bases from J, leaving 10 bases between. The CDR3 consists of 14 residues. Germline loops: CDR1 DFQATT, CDR2 SNEGSKA (reference sequence). This chain's CDR3 is CSARGGALTDTQYF. DNA for the CDR3: TGCAGTGCTAGAGGGGGGGCCCTCACAGATACGCAGTATTTT.

The chain couples TRBV30 to TRBJ2-7; a weak D match, TRBD1 (6 bases). The CDR3 has 13 residues. Germline CDR1 GTSNPN, CDR2 SVGIG (reference sequence). The ends were cut back, 1 base at V and 6 bases at J, with 13 bases in the middle. CDR3 in DNA: TGTGCCTGGAGTGGGACCCAGACAGGCGAGCAGTACTTC. Encoded protein: CAWSGTQTGEQYF.

In its sample, this clonotype was seen a few times. The chain uses TRBV14 and TRBJ2-1; D might be TRBD2 (6 bases). With 3 bases removed from V and 3 bases from J, the gap between germline ends came to 15 bases. Germline values: CDR1 SGHDN, CDR2 FVKESK. The CDR3 totals 16 residues. CDR3 nucleotides: TGTGCCAGCAGCCAGTTGCTAGCGTTGATCTACAATGAGCAGTTCTTC. It codes for CASSQLLALIYNEQFF.

The count of this clonotype is one. This chain connects TRBV28 to TRBJ2-3; unclear D gene. Trimming removed 3 bases at V and 3 bases at J, with 13 bases between. This CDR3 has 15 residues. Germline CDR1 and CDR2: MDHEN and SYDVKM. CDR3 residues: CASSFAARRTDTQYF. The CDR3 nucleotides read TGTGCCAGCAGTTTTGCAGCAAGAAGGACAGATACGCAGTATTTT.

Only a few counts were recorded for this clonotype. The chain employs TRBV5-1 and TRBJ2-1; possibly TRBD1 or TRBD2 for D (5 bases each). The V gene lost 0 bases and the J gene lost 0 bases, with 13 bases spanning the gap. Per the germline V gene, CDR1 is SGHRS and CDR2 is YFSETQ. The length of the CDR3 is 17 residues. The CDR3 DNA sequence: TGCGCCAGCAGCTTGGTGGCCGGGGCGAGCTCCTACAATGAGCAGTTCTTC. Translated: CASSLVAGASSYNEQFF.

The CDR3 region is CASSLASGPNYGYTF. DNA of the CDR3: TGTGCCAGCAGCTTAGCCTCAGGACCGAACTATGGCTACACCTTC. This chain uses TRBV7-9 with TRBJ1-2; unclear D gene. Trimming pared 0 bases from V and 2 bases from J, leaving 10 bases between. Looked up from germline, CDR1 is SEHNR and CDR2 is FQNEAQ (reference sequence). The CDR3 is 15 amino acids.

This CDR3 is CASSLTGGAFWYGYTF. The DNA of the CDR3 is TGTGCCAGCAGTTTGACAGGGGGCGCTTTTTGGTATGGCTACACCTTC. The chain has TRBV12-3 or TRBV12-4 and TRBJ1-2, with 10 bases aligning to TRBD1. The CDR3 is 16 amino acids. Germline trimming cut 3 bases from V and 5 bases from J; bases unmatched to any gene: 9.

V is TRBV11-2 and J is TRBJ2-3, with D maybe TRBD2 (6 bases). The CDR3 has 12 amino acids. The germline gives CDR1 SGHAT, CDR2 FQNNGV. The germline V and J ends were trimmed by 5 bases and 10 bases, with 13 bases remaining between them. The DNA of the CDR3 is TGTGCCAGCAGCCTCCGGGACTCATCGCAGTATTTT. Amino acid sequence: CASSLRDSSQYF.

This chain links TRBV2 with TRBJ2-3, with TRBD2 identical over 9 bases. CDR3 size: 16 residues. CDR1 and CDR2 (germline): SNHLY, FYNNEI. V trimming: 4 bases; J trimming: 0 bases; junction bases outside the gene matches: 5. Written as DNA, the CDR3 is TGTGCCAGCAGTGGGTTGAGCGGGGGGAGCACAGATACGCAGTATTTT. It codes for CASSGLSGGSTDTQYF.